A selection of T cell receptor beta chains follows, all from one sample in a study of T cells in Graves' hyperthyroidism and ophthalmopathy. TCRdb ran MiXCR on the multiplex PCR reads and lists one entry per CDR3 protein. This table holds 250,000 to 300,000 distinct CDR3 sequences, approximately 18% found once. Sequencing used blood. These receptors all stem from a man aged 50 or older with Graves' ophthalmopathy. Each CDR3 is given with its conserved first and last residue. The D gene is left open where the match is weak. Clone size is not always given. Where it is, it says once, few, many or a class for expanded clones.

d_gene: TRBD2
abundance: many
j_gene: TRBJ2-3
v_gene: TRBV2
CDR3aa: CASSLLAGLTDTQYF

d_gene: TRBD2
abundance: many
j_gene: TRBJ2-7
v_gene: TRBV3-1
CDR3aa: CASSQDRLAASGRAYEQYF

d_gene: NA
abundance: NA
j_gene: TRBJ2-6
v_gene: TRBV6-1
CDR3aa: CASSEAPGLISSGANVLTF

d_gene: TRBD2
abundance: many
j_gene: TRBJ2-5
v_gene: TRBV11-2
CDR3aa: CATQWAGTSKETQYF

d_gene: TRBD1
abundance: many
j_gene: TRBJ1-1
v_gene: TRBV7-8
CDR3aa: CASSLDRGYTEAFF

d_gene: NA
abundance: many
j_gene: TRBJ2-3
v_gene: TRBV7-8
CDR3aa: CASRGTYTDTQYF

d_gene: NA
abundance: NA
j_gene: TRBJ2-3
v_gene: TRBV11-2
CDR3aa: CASSLGASDTQYF

d_gene: TRBD1
abundance: NA
j_gene: TRBJ2-4
v_gene: TRBV7-6
CDR3aa: CASSLNPGTEQLAKNIQYF

d_gene: NA
abundance: NA
j_gene: TRBJ2-7
v_gene: TRBV6-1
CDR3aa: CASRLTDLVTYEQYF

d_gene: TRBD2
abundance: few
j_gene: TRBJ2-1
v_gene: TRBV9
CDR3aa: CASSHRSGLARYNEQFF

d_gene: NA
abundance: NA
j_gene: TRBJ1-3
v_gene: TRBV6-2/TRBV6-3
CDR3aa: CASSVEGYTIYF

d_gene: TRBD1
abundance: many
j_gene: TRBJ1-2
v_gene: TRBV11-2
CDR3aa: CASSLLTGGNYGYTF

d_gene: NA
abundance: few
j_gene: TRBJ2-5
v_gene: TRBV18
CDR3aa: CASSPILTGNQETQYF

d_gene: NA
abundance: NA
j_gene: TRBJ1-4
v_gene: TRBV29-1
CDR3aa: CSVDQGANEKLFF

d_gene: TRBD2
abundance: many
j_gene: TRBJ2-7
v_gene: TRBV15
CDR3aa: CAFREGYDGEQYF

d_gene: TRBD1
abundance: NA
j_gene: TRBJ1-2
v_gene: TRBV28
CDR3aa: CASASRTGWAFNGYTF

d_gene: TRBD2
abundance: few
j_gene: TRBJ2-3
v_gene: TRBV9
CDR3aa: CASSAGLANTDTQYF

d_gene: NA
abundance: NA
j_gene: TRBJ2-7
v_gene: TRBV11-2
CDR3aa: CASSFIFVLTGRGPYEQYF

d_gene: TRBD2
abundance: many
j_gene: TRBJ2-3
v_gene: TRBV2
CDR3aa: CASSARLAGVTNTQYF

d_gene: NA
abundance: many
j_gene: TRBJ2-7
v_gene: TRBV29-1
CDR3aa: CSVEDGAGVSYEQYF

d_gene: NA
abundance: few
j_gene: TRBJ2-7
v_gene: TRBV5-4
CDR3aa: CASSTYSKSYEQYF

d_gene: TRBD1
abundance: many
j_gene: TRBJ2-1
v_gene: TRBV14
CDR3aa: CASSLFLPGQGHEQFF

d_gene: NA
abundance: NA
j_gene: TRBJ1-1
v_gene: TRBV9
CDR3aa: CASSVGNEPAAFF

d_gene: TRBD2
abundance: many
j_gene: TRBJ2-1
v_gene: TRBV7-9
CDR3aa: CASSSLAGKHNEQFF

d_gene: NA
abundance: NA
j_gene: TRBJ2-7
v_gene: TRBV27
CDR3aa: CASSYQGRYEQYF